The clone carrying this T cell receptor (beta chain) occurred a few times. No antigen is known for it. Documented time point: longitudinal time-point 3. Volunteers attending a blood bank in Maryland, USA, served as healthy controls. The data stem from a study of neurological immune-mediated disorders. The cDNA came from 5'RACE with 10-nucleotide random UMIs. TCRdb fed the 5' RACE reads into MiXCR, producing one record per CDR3 protein. Among approximately 45,000 distinct CDR3 sequences, 13% were seen once, and the ten largest hold 10% to 12%. The CDR3 contains 16 residues. V gave up 0 bases and J gave up 3 bases, with 15 bases separating them. CDR1 and CDR2 from the germline V gene are KGHSH and LQKENI. Study findings and constraints: No sharing of CDR3 amino acid sequences was observed among expanded clones across subjects, suggesting private repertoires in all groups. HTLV-1-associated myelopathy showed the most TCR clonal expansion; multiple sclerosis the least, below healthy controls.

This TCR was recovered from a young man in good health. This chain joins TRBV18 and TRBJ2-7; D is ambiguous. The sample consisted of PBMCs. The CDR3: CASSPPKGSGLYEQYF. The CDR3 DNA is TGTGCCAGCTCACCACCGAAGGGATCTGGGCTCTACGAGCAGTACTTC.